This T cell receptor beta chain was identified in a study of cytomegalovirus exposure and HLA in healthy donors. Germline V lookup: CDR1 MNHNS, CDR2 SASEGT. The CDR3 has 15 amino acids. About this clone itself: Its specificity is not known.

Broader study findings: Information on immune exposure was restricted to one variable (CMV serostatus).

The PCR ran on 60 Vbeta and 13 Jbeta primers. Measured with immunoSEQ multiplex PCR; TCRdb has only the in-frame clones, and not every one. The sample lists about 120,000 clones, 55% to 75% occurring once. The V call is TRBV6-1, the J call TRBJ2-5; 7 positions match TRBD1. The J call may not be correct, given that the DNA end is closer to TRBJ2-7. The sample comprised PBMCs. This sequence was found in a man in his thirties or forties in good health and CMV-seropositive. The CDR3 coding sequence is TGTGCCAGCAGCCCCGTACAGGGACAGCCCTACGAGCAGTACTTC. Its translation is CASSPVQGQPYEQYF.